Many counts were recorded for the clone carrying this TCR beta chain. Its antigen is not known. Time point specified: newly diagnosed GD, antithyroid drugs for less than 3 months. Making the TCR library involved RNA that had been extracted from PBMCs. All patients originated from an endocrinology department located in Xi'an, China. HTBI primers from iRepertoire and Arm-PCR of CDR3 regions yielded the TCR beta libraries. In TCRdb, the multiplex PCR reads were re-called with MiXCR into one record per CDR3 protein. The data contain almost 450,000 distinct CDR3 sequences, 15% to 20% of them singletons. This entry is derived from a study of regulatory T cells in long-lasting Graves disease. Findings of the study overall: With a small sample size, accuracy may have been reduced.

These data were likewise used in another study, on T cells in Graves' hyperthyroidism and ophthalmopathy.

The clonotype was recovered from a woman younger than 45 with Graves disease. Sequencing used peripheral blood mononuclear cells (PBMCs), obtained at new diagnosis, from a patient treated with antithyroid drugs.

CDR3 amino acids: CASKERTATNEKLFF. As DNA, the CDR3 is TGTGCCAGCAAGGAAAGGACAGCGACTAATGAAAAACTGTTTTTT. J is TRBJ1-4 and V is TRBV2; possible D gene TRBD1, 6 bases. The CDR3 runs to 15 residues. Germline lookup yields CDR1 SNHLY and CDR2 FYNNEI. Deletions cut 7 bases from V and 2 bases from J, with 14 bases between. The whole variable domain, remainder taken from reference TRBV2 and TRBJ1-4, is EPEVTQTPSHQVTQMGQEVILRCVPISNHLYFYWYRQILGQKVEFLVSFYNNEISEKSEIFDDQFSVERPDGSNFTLKIRSTKLEDSAMYFCASKERTATNEKLFFGSGTQLSVL.